The 5 T cell receptor beta chains below were found in one sample sequenced in a study of blood T cell repertoires in COVID-19. Measured with immunoSEQ multiplex PCR; TCRdb has only the in-frame clones, and not every one. The data show fewer than 350,000 clones, approximately 86% seen once. The source material was peripheral blood. Receptors were obtained from a woman aged 30 to 39 who had recovered from COVID-19.

This chain joins TRBV4-2 and TRBJ2-6; no clear D gene. CDR1 is LGHNA, CDR2 YNFKEQ, per germline. Between the trimmed V and J ends, which lost 4 bases and 0 bases, there was a span of 10 bases. This CDR3 contains 16 residues. The CDR3, as DNA: TGTGCCAGCAGCCGTACAGTCGCCTCTGGGGCCAACGTCCTGACTTTC. Translated, it gives CASSRTVASGANVLTF.

This chain joins TRBV29-1 and TRBJ1-2, with 7 positions matching TRBD1. The junction had 7 bases not matched to a gene; V was cut back by 4 bases and J by 8 bases. The CDR3 runs to 12 residues. Germline CDR1 and CDR2: SQVTM and ANQGSEA. CDR3 in amino acids: CSVATGVFGYTF. DNA for the CDR3: TGCAGCGTTGCTACAGGGGTGTTCGGCTACACCTTC.

This clone was picked up one time. CDR3 amino acids: CASSPLRRRGIYEQYF. CDR3 sequence (DNA): TGTGCCAGCAGCCCCCTAAGGCGGAGGGGAATCTACGAGCAGTACTTC. This chain uses TRBV11-2 with TRBJ2-7, with a possible D match to TRBD2 (6 bases). Germline V gene lookup returns CDR1 SGHAT and CDR2 FQNNGV. V dropped 5 bases and J dropped 3 bases, with 20 bases sitting between them. This CDR3 contains 16 residues.

V gene TRBV30 combines with J gene TRBJ2-1; possible D gene TRBD2, 6 bases. Germline CDR1 GTSNPN, CDR2 SVGIG (reference sequence). V was clipped by 8 bases and J by 4 bases, with 15 bases between them. This CDR3 contains 13 residues. This CDR3 reads CAGDRGAYNEQFF. In DNA form, the CDR3 reads TGTGCCGGCGATCGCGGGGCTTACAATGAGCAGTTCTTC. Based on the CDR3 plus reference TRBV30 and TRBJ2-1, the full variable domain is SQTIHQWPATLVQPVGSPLSLECTVEGTSNPNLYWYRQAAGRGLQLLFYSVGIGQISSEVPQNLSASRPQDRQFILSSKKLLLSDSGFYLCAGDRGAYNEQFFGPGTRLTVL.

This clone has only one observation. This chain uses TRBV4-1 with TRBJ2-1, with 11 bases lining up with TRBD2. CDR3 length: 17 amino acids. CDR1 is MGHRA and CDR2 is YSYEKL in the germline V gene. V lost 3 bases and J lost 8; bases outside the gene matches: 12. CDR3 residues: CASSQTVAGGSVYEQFF. The CDR3 DNA follows: TGCGCCAGCAGCCAGACAGTAGCGGGGGGGTCAGTGTATGAGCAGTTCTTC.